The rows below give T cell receptor beta chains drawn from one sample of a study of tumor and adjacent non-tumor tissue in lung cancer. TCRdb called the multiplex PCR reads again in MiXCR, with one record for every CDR3 protein. The sample carries around 210,000 distinct CDR3 sequences, approximately 74% recorded once. Sequences were obtained from lung tumor tissue. The receptors derive from a man in his 60s with non-small cell lung cancer. Both conserved end residues are part of each CDR3. D genes are given only for firm matches. Only part of the rows carry a size: once, few, many, or a class if the clone is expanded.

V	D	size	J	CDR3
TRBV12-3/TRBV12-4	-	-	TRBJ2-3	CASRSREGIDTQYF
TRBV19	-	-	TRBJ2-2	CASSIQGYFTGELFF
TRBV6-5	TRBD2	few	TRBJ2-2	CASSYAGDTGELFF
TRBV24-1	-	-	TRBJ2-7	CATMGDTAEQYF
TRBV20-1	TRBD2	-	TRBJ2-1	CSVNLAGGPWHEQFF
TRBV11-2	-	-	TRBJ2-6	CANSLVPKDRPSGANVLTF
TRBV6-5	-	-	TRBJ2-7	CAGSSDRLTTYEQYF
TRBV4-2	-	few	TRBJ1-4	CASSPPAITNEKLFF
TRBV5-6	-	-	TRBJ1-2	CANNTWAGIARYTF
TRBV6-5	TRBD1	-	TRBJ2-6	CASSSSRDRARWANILTF
TRBV4-3	-	-	TRBJ1-1	CASSQDRAGPEAFF
TRBV11-3	-	-	TRBJ2-7	CTSSAASVGAYEQYF
TRBV20-1	-	-	TRBJ2-5	CNVPRAGLETRYF
TRBV12-3/TRBV12-4	TRBD2	-	TRBJ2-4	CASIRGGIQYF
TRBV18	TRBD1	-	TRBJ1-6	CASSPKGQENNSPLHF
TRBV20-1	TRBD2	-	TRBJ2-7	CCAKPGLGYEQYF
TRBV6-6	-	-	TRBJ2-7	CASNPGSYEQYF
TRBV11-1	-	-	TRBJ2-7	CASSLGDGSSYERYF
TRBV20-1	-	many	TRBJ2-6	CSATTAGSGANVLTF
TRBV12-5	-	-	TRBJ1-4	CASAPGEPNEKLFF
TRBV7-3	TRBD1	-	TRBJ2-6	CASSLRGTGGSGANVLTF
TRBV4-3	-	-	TRBJ2-1	CASSPHPKQFF
TRBV6-6	-	many	TRBJ2-7	CASGPGGQVNVEQYF
TRBV6-5	-	-	TRBJ2-5	CVSRLGGGETQYF
TRBV20-1	-	-	TRBJ2-7	CSVPRTEAGYEQYF
TRBV5-4	-	-	TRBJ2-5	CASSPEQGRETQYF
TRBV5-1	TRBD2	few	TRBJ2-2	CASTRSGGRLAGELFF
TRBV5-1	TRBD2	once	TRBJ2-7	CASSLDAGTSGRPRGGQYF
TRBV11-2	-	-	TRBJ1-6	CACSLRAGRESPLNF